This T cell receptor beta chain was documented in a study of metastatic and nonmetastatic thyroid tumors. Study-wide background: Repertoires from malignant and benign thyroid patients were compared across blood and tumor or nodule tissue. Study findings and constraints: The reported finding was significantly higher TCR beta diversity in malignant thyroid tumors relative to benign nodules, in blood and tumor.

The CDR3 loop spans 13 amino acids. Trimming removed 7 bases from V and 3 bases from J, with 11 bases in between. Germline V gene data show CDR1 as MNHNS and CDR2 as SASEGT. In the original workflow: CDR3 was compared across clinicopathological groups, and the resulting differences were used to build a distant-metastasis classifier for papillary thyroid cancer. TCRdb reanalyzed the PCR reads with MiXCR. In this record, the V and J calls reflect TCRdb's handling and not the investigators' own analysis. The sample shows over 8,000 clones, 20% to 25% of them seen only once. Thyroid surgery had not been preceded by any treatment in any patient. This clone is medium-sized. Its antigen is currently unknown.

The sequence was collected from a female donor with papillary thyroid cancer or a benign thyroid nodule (not recorded which). Some clones in this sample may be carry-over from other donors' samples. The genes are TRBV6-1 and TRBJ2-3; tentative D call: TRBD2 (5 bases). Sequenced material: tumor tissue. The CDR3 loop reads CASTRIATDTQYF. CDR3 DNA: TGTGCCAGCACCAGGATAGCGACAGATACGCAGTATTTT.